These T cell receptor beta chains were read from a single sample in a study of human T cells and chemical hapten exposure. TCRdb analysed the RACE reads with MiXCR anew, one entry per CDR3 protein. The sample lists some 88,000 distinct CDR3 sequences, approximately 10% seen once, with roughly 2.2% in the top ten. The sample consisted of whole blood, taken in connection with sensitization to the hapten diphenylcyclopropenone (DPC). The receptors come from a middle-aged man with alopecia areata. Some clones in this sample may be carry-over from other donors' samples. Each CDR3 is given with its conserved first and last residue. Fields, in order: V gene, clone size, J gene, D gene, CDR3 DNA, CDR3 protein. A D gene is named only where the DNA matches it firmly. Some rows mark clone size as missing; the rest say once, few, many or name a class of expanded clone.

V gene: TRBV4-2
clone size: .
J gene: TRBJ1-1
D gene: .
CDR3 DNA: TGTGCCAGCAGCCAAGAACTACTGGAGAACACTGAAGCTTTCTTT
CDR3 protein: CASSQELLENTEAFF

V gene: TRBV12-5
clone size: .
J gene: TRBJ2-3
D gene: .
CDR3 DNA: TGTGCTAGTGGTCCCGGAGGTACAGATACGCAGTATTTT
CDR3 protein: CASGPGGTDTQYF

V gene: TRBV7-9
clone size: few
J gene: TRBJ2-3
D gene: .
CDR3 DNA: TGTGCCAGCAGCGTTTCGGATACGCAGTATTTT
CDR3 protein: CASSVSDTQYF

V gene: TRBV4-3
clone size: .
J gene: TRBJ1-2
D gene: .
CDR3 DNA: TGCGCCAGCAGCCAAGAGTGGCAGACTAACTATGGCTACACCTTC
CDR3 protein: CASSQEWQTNYGYTF

V gene: TRBV5-4
clone size: many
J gene: TRBJ1-1
D gene: TRBD1
CDR3 DNA: TGTGCCAGCAGCTTCGGACAGGGATGGAATACTGAAGCTTTCTTT
CDR3 protein: CASSFGQGWNTEAFF

V gene: TRBV12-3/TRBV12-4
clone size: .
J gene: TRBJ2-3
D gene: TRBD2
CDR3 DNA: TGTGCCAGCAGGTTACCCCCGGGACTAGCGGGAGGGGCATCAGATACGCAGTATTTT
CDR3 protein: CASRLPPGLAGGASDTQYF

V gene: TRBV14
clone size: few
J gene: TRBJ2-1
D gene: TRBD2
CDR3 DNA: TGTGCCAGCAGCCAAGATCGCGGGAGTGTCGATGAGCAGTTCTTC
CDR3 protein: CASSQDRGSVDEQFF

V gene: TRBV15
clone size: few
J gene: TRBJ1-2
D gene: .
CDR3 DNA: TGTGCCACCAGCACGGAACAGGTTTTTGGCTATGGCTACACCTTC
CDR3 protein: CATSTEQVFGYGYTF

V gene: TRBV12-3/TRBV12-4
clone size: .
J gene: TRBJ1-5
D gene: .
CDR3 DNA: TGTGCCAGCAGTCCCCGGGGGCAAGGCAATCAGCCCCAGCATTTT
CDR3 protein: CASSPRGQGNQPQHF

V gene: TRBV4-1
clone size: few
J gene: TRBJ2-1
D gene: .
CDR3 DNA: TGCGCCAGCAGCCCAGAAGACGGAGGTTCGACCTACAATGAGCAGTTCTTC
CDR3 protein: CASSPEDGGSTYNEQFF

V gene: TRBV30
clone size: .
J gene: TRBJ2-7
D gene: .
CDR3 DNA: TGTGCCTGGAGGCCCTGGGGGCTTCCCTACGAGCAGTACTTC
CDR3 protein: CAWRPWGLPYEQYF

V gene: TRBV19
clone size: many
J gene: TRBJ2-2
D gene: .
CDR3 DNA: TGTGCCAGTAGTCCCTGGACAGCCCAAGCGGGCACCGGGGAGCTGTTTTTT
CDR3 protein: CASSPWTAQAGTGELFF

V gene: TRBV15
clone size: few
J gene: TRBJ2-7
D gene: .
CDR3 DNA: TGTGCCACCAGCAGAGATCGGGGGTACGAGCAGTACTTC
CDR3 protein: CATSRDRGYEQYF

V gene: TRBV3-1
clone size: .
J gene: TRBJ2-1
D gene: .
CDR3 DNA: TGTGCCAGCAGCCAAGGGGGCGGGCTCTCCTACAATGAGCAGTTCTTC
CDR3 protein: CASSQGGGLSYNEQFF

V gene: TRBV28
clone size: many
J gene: TRBJ1-1
D gene: TRBD1
CDR3 DNA: TGTGCCAGTGCGACAGGGGGTTCGTTCGCTGAAGCTTTCTTT
CDR3 protein: CASATGGSFAEAFF

V gene: TRBV12-3/TRBV12-4
clone size: .
J gene: TRBJ2-3
D gene: TRBD2
CDR3 DNA: TGTGCCAGCAGTTTGACAAGGACTAGCGGGACAGATACGCAGTATTTT
CDR3 protein: CASSLTRTSGTDTQYF

V gene: TRBV12-3/TRBV12-4
clone size: .
J gene: TRBJ2-3
D gene: .
CDR3 DNA: TGTGCCAGCAGTCGCAGGGAACGTGCAGATACGCAGTATTTT
CDR3 protein: CASSRRERADTQYF

V gene: TRBV14
clone size: few
J gene: TRBJ1-3
D gene: .
CDR3 DNA: TGTGCCAGCAGCCTCTCCGACCGGTTTGACACCATATATTTT
CDR3 protein: CASSLSDRFDTIYF

V gene: TRBV6-1
clone size: few
J gene: TRBJ1-3
D gene: TRBD1
CDR3 DNA: TGTGCCAGCAGTGAAGGGACAGGCTCAATATTAAACACCATATATTTT
CDR3 protein: CASSEGTGSILNTIYF

V gene: TRBV29-1
clone size: .
J gene: TRBJ2-1
D gene: .
CDR3 DNA: TGCAGCGTGGAACCGGACAGCGGGCAGTTCTTC
CDR3 protein: CSVEPDSGQFF

V gene: TRBV7-9
clone size: few
J gene: TRBJ1-4
D gene: .
CDR3 DNA: TGTGCCCACGGCGGGGGAGTAAATGAAAAACTGTTTTTT
CDR3 protein: CAHGGGVNEKLFF